This T cell receptor (beta chain) was captured by sequencing in a study of early T cells in non-severe SARS-CoV-2 infection. Study overall: Chains were unpaired, as sequencing was done on bulk RNA from unsorted whole blood. Study findings and constraints: There was a bias toward anti-spike CD8 responses in VDJdb matching, which missed private and CD4 specificities.

As part of library construction, unique molecular identifiers were attached to individual cDNA molecules. TCRdb analysed the 5' RACE reads with MiXCR anew, one entry per CDR3 protein. Counted here are roughly 35,000 distinct CDR3 sequences, about 7% occurring once; the ten biggest clones make up more than 3.5%. The CDR3 spans 15 residues. The V and J ends lost 5 bases and 3 bases, in that order; junction bases with no gene match: 3. In germline, CDR1 is MGHRA, CDR2 YSYEKL. This clonotype was seen many times. Its antigen is unknown. Sequencing was performed on whole blood. The gene calls are TRBV4-1 and TRBJ2-3; 12 bases are shared with TRBD2. The clonotype comes from an adult who was a healthcare worker with PCR-confirmed SARS-CoV-2 infection or an uninfected control (not recorded which). CDR3: CASSLGLAGTDTQYF. CDR3 in DNA: TGCGCCAGCAGCTTAGGACTAGCGGGGACAGATACGCAGTATTTT.